The present T cell receptor (beta chain) was sequenced within a study of shared clonotypes between healthy human individuals (dated by TCRdb to about 2020). Study-wide context: The cohort comprised a couple of women and three men aged 18 to 49 years. Per donor, leukapheresis produced somewhere between about 0.9 and 10 billion PBMCs. For each donor, CD4 naive and CD4 memory were each run on three plates, CD8 naive on two plates, and CD8 memory on one plate. Different laboratories and diverse techniques were used to prepare libraries and sequence TCR repertoires, to increase sequencing depth and limit assay-specific biases. Blood TCR repertoires of roughly five healthy adults were deeply sequenced to estimate repertoire size and the extent of clonotype sharing between individuals. What the authors observed across the whole study: Based on pairwise subsampling, the degree of clonotype sharing among donors was expected to be affected by sequencing depth. Higher generation probabilities were observed for clonotypes shared by all four sorted-subset donors than for non-shared clonotypes. Across a few donors, roughly 5.4% of naive CD4, 3% to 3.5% of naive CD8, 2% to 2.5% of memory CD4, and about 0.44% of memory CD8 clonotypes were shared. Because the study included a small number of donors, the genetic and exposure-history diversity represented was limited. Naive subsets generally had larger estimated clonotype richness than memory subsets did. Rarefaction of sorted-subset datasets indicated incomplete sequencing despite the large sequencing depth. Only blood was sampled, and tissue TCR repertoires likely differ from those in blood.

Turning to this clone: Its binding antigen is unknown. The sample holds no much larger clone one base away, and base qualities are not on file.

TCR CDR3 regions were amplified from genomic DNA by multiplex PCR using the deep immunoSEQ assay. For each cell subset, the extracted genomic DNA was distributed evenly across all wells of several immunoSEQ 96-well plates, and each plate served as one replicate. Each replicate PCR for sorted subsets received approximately 200 ng genomic DNA, equal to 30,000 or so T cell genomes. The purified libraries were quantified using a Qubit 3.0 fluorometer, sized with a Bioanalyzer 2100, and then quantified again using the KAPA Library Quantification kit. Every immunoSEQ 96-well plate was sequenced on a dedicated single-read 150-cycle Illumina NextSeq 550 flow cell. From the authors' description of their analysis: The immunoSEQ output contained only junctional sequences without quality scores, so filtering could not match that applied to full-length reads. Sequences were annotated with PyIR, a Python wrapper for IgBLAST v1.9, and V/J genes and CDR3 were assigned using IMGT germline references. Any read was removed if the V/J assignment was weak (E-value above 1e-6), the CDR3 was missing, or the read contained stop codons, out-of-frame junctions, or ambiguous translated residues. V3J clonotypes were defined as sequences sharing the same inferred V gene, J gene, and CDR3 amino acid sequence. To compute the percentage overlap between repertoires, the number of shared unique clonotypes was divided by the size of the smaller repertoire. Three approaches were used to assess repertoire richness: RTK rarefaction, the Chao1 estimator, and Recon v2.1 estimates of unobserved clonotypes. OLGA was used to compute generation probabilities for all TCRbeta clonotypes that the gDNA method yielded from a handful of donors. Held by TCRdb, this immuneACCESS table contains in-frame sequences only and omits some clones. Under half of the omission traces to an unresolved V gene where checked; the cause of the rest is unknown. That table is the source of V, J and clone size, and D and trimming were worked out from the DNA. The sample table records roughly 1,000,000 clones; around 78% of these occur just once. Clones ranked in the top ten supply roughly 0.61% of the sample.

The donors were healthy, HIV-negative adults who had no recently reported acute infections or vaccinations. All donors were Caucasian adults living in Nashville, Tennessee, USA. CD4+ T cells were enriched through magnetic negative selection, after which naive cells were positively selected on CD45RA and the remaining negative fraction served as the memory subset. Blood was obtained by leukapheresis, after which PBMCs were separated by Ficoll-Histopaque density gradient centrifugation and cryopreserved in liquid nitrogen vapor phase. Analytical flow cytometry was used to check the purity and quantity of every magnetically sorted T cell population. From each sorted fraction, genomic DNA was isolated and quantified by UV absorbance on a Nanodrop 2000c. From the cysteine through the phenylalanine, the CDR3 covers 17 amino acids. Only the CDR3 portion is preserved as DNA: 51 bases, with reading frame beginning at the first base. The germline V gene gives CDR1 as MGHRA and CDR2 as YSYEKL.

The TCR was taken from a man aged 18 to 29 in good health. Some clones in this sample may be carry-over from other donors' samples. Sequences were obtained from memory CD4+ T cells from PBMCs. The cell subset or site label on this specimen signifies: CD45RA-negative fraction. The rearranged segments are TRBV4-1 and TRBJ2-5, with 10 central nucleotides matching TRBD2. The J call is doubtful: the DNA matches TRBJ2-7 better. The nucleotide sequence is given as TGCGCCAGCAGCCCTACGACAGGACTAGCGGACTTTTACGAGCAGTACTTC. Its translation reads: CASSPTTGLADFYEQYF.